This TCR beta chain was recovered during a study of CD4 and CD8 cells across lung adenocarcinoma regions. The patients had localized lung adenocarcinoma, a non-small cell subtype. MiXCR, run by TCRdb on the PCR reads, gives a single entry per CDR3 protein. The sample gives 7,500 or so distinct CDR3 sequences, 53% of which show up once; around 96% is in the top ten. This clonotype was observed a handful of times. Trimming shortened V by 1 base and J by 8 bases, and 23 bases separated the two germline ends. Germline lookup yields CDR1 SGHTA and CDR2 FQGNSA. The CDR3 runs 18 residues. The sequence derives from a male donor with lung adenocarcinoma. The CD4 and CD8 labels of this study may be unreliable. Sequencing was performed on CD8+ T cells from the center of a lung tumor. The rearrangement joins TRBV7-2 to TRBJ1-4, with D possibly being TRBD1 (6 bases). CDR3 DNA sequence: TGTGCCAGCAGCTTAGGAGCCCCCTACAGGGTCAGGAAGGAAAAACTGTTTTTT. Translation: CASSLGAPYRVRKEKLFF.